Below are 5 T cell receptor beta chains sequenced from a single sample in a study of shared clonotypes between healthy human individuals. Profiling relied on immunoSEQ multiplex PCR, and the TCRdb table lists in-frame clones only, not all of them. The sample lists 190,000 or so clones; roughly 70% were seen once. Sequenced material: memory CD4+ T cells sorted from blood. Subset reported: CD45RA-negative fraction. The source is a man between 25 and 39 years old in good health.

The genes are TRBV5-1 and TRBJ2-7; the match to TRBD1 covers 9 bases. The CDR3 runs to 14 residues. Germline assignment: CDR1 SGHRS and CDR2 YFSETQ. V lost 3 bases, J lost 6 bases, and 7 bases stayed unmatched. DNA of the CDR3: TGCGCCAGCAGCTCCGCAGGACAGGGGATCGAGCAGTACTTC. Encoded protein: CASSSAGQGIEQYF. The full variable domain, in which reference TRBV5-1 and TRBJ2-7 provide the parts outside the CDR3, is KAGVTQTPRYLIKTRGQQVTLSCSPISGHRSVSWYQQTPGQGLQFLFEYFSETQRNKGNFPGRFSGRQFSNSRSEMNVSTLELGDSALYLCASSSAGQGIEQYFGPGTRLTVT.

The chain joins TRBV4-1 to TRBJ2-1, with 9 bases that match TRBD2. The CDR3 consists of 19 residues. Germline V gene data show CDR1 as MGHRA and CDR2 as YSYEKL. Trimming removed 3 bases from V and 0 bases from J; junction bases left unmatched: 12. CDR3: CASSHPLAGIRSSYNEQFF. The DNA for the CDR3 is TGCGCCAGCAGCCATCCCCTAGCGGGGATCCGGAGCTCCTACAATGAGCAGTTCTTC.

The chain has TRBV28 and TRBJ2-4; D is possibly TRBD2 (6 bases). CDR1 MDHEN and CDR2 SYDVKM come from the germline V gene. The CDR3 consists of 15 residues. Trimming removed 5 bases at V and 7 bases at J, with 18 bases between. CDR3 coding DNA: TGTGCCAGCAGTCCCGAGGAGGGTTTTCGGAACATTCAGTACTTC. It codes for CASSPEEGFRNIQYF.

The chain employs TRBV10-1 and TRBJ2-2, with TRBD2 identical over 13 bases. The V and J ends lost 2 bases and 5 bases, in that order; junction bases with no gene match: 8. Germline CDR1 reads WNHNN; CDR2 reads SYGVQD (reference sequence). The CDR3 loop spans 18 amino acids. CDR3 nucleotide sequence: TGCGCCAGCAGTGAGGGACTAGCGGGAGAGGTCCGGACCGGGGAGCTGTTTTTT. Its translation is CASSEGLAGEVRTGELFF.

The rearrangement uses TRBV27 and TRBJ1-3; TRBD1 matches at 7 bases. V shed 7 bases and J 7 bases; nucleotides not matched to a gene: 4. The CDR3 has 12 residues. In germline, CDR1 is MNHEY, CDR2 SMNVEV (reference sequence). The CDR3 spells CASTDRLNTIYF. The CDR3 DNA reads TGTGCCAGCACGGACAGGCTGAACACCATATATTTT.